This T cell receptor beta chain was sequenced during a study of response to subunit inactivated influenza vaccine. CDR3 length equals 16 residues. Looked up from germline, CDR1 is SGHKS and CDR2 is YYEKEE (reference sequence). The germline V and J ends were trimmed by 0 bases and 2 bases, with 13 bases remaining between them. TCRdb used MiXCR to reprocess the RT-PCR reads, holding one entry per CDR3 protein. The sample shows 450,000 to 700,000 distinct CDR3 sequences, 12% to 15% of them seen only once. Study results and limitations: Each seasonal influenza vaccination, the authors suggested, recruits few new T cells.

This clonotype occurred many times. The target antigen is unknown. This TCR was sampled from a man aged 45-65 years who received an inactivated influenza vaccine. V and J are TRBV5-5 and TRBJ2-3; perhaps TRBD2 as D (6 bases). The sequencing used PBMCs from blood, collected approximately 12 days after vaccination. CDR3 DNA sequence: TGTGCCAGCAGCTTGGGGGCGGGGACCATCACAGATACGCAGTATTTT. Protein: CASSLGAGTITDTQYF.